Reported below is one T cell receptor (beta chain). Its target is unknown. This specimen belongs to a study of CD8 T cells in ankylosing spondylitis. Notes on the study in general: Roughly eight highly homologous variants made up a TCR beta motif, and this motif appeared characteristic of ankylosing spondylitis blood.

For TCR beta, libraries came from quantitative 5'-RACE with molecular barcodes. TCRdb passed the 5' RACE reads through MiXCR, listing each CDR3 protein once. The data hold approximately 540,000 distinct CDR3 sequences, with approximately 11% observed a single time. The origin of this receptor is a male donor with ankylosing spondylitis. Sequencing input: blood, either unsorted or a sorted T cell fraction (not recorded which).

CDR3 in DNA: TGTGCCAGCAGCCAAGATAGCGGGAGCGACACAGATACGCAGTATTTT. This translates into CASSQDSGSDTDTQYF. The J gene is TRBJ2-3, the V gene TRBV3-1, with TRBD2 matching 9 bases. The ends lost 0 bases at V and 2 bases at J; junction bases unmatched: 3. Germline lookup yields CDR1 LGHDT and CDR2 YNNKEL (reference sequence). The CDR3 is 16 amino acids.